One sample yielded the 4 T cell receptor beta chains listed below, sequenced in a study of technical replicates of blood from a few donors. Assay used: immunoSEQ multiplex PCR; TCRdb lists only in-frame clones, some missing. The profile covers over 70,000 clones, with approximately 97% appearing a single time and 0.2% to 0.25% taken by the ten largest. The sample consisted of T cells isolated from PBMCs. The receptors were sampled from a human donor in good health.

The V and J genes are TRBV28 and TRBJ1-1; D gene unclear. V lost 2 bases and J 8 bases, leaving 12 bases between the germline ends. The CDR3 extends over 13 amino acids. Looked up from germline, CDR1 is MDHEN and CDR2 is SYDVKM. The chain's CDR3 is CASSLLASGEAFF. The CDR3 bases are TGTGCCAGCAGTTTACTGGCCTCCGGGGAAGCTTTCTTT.

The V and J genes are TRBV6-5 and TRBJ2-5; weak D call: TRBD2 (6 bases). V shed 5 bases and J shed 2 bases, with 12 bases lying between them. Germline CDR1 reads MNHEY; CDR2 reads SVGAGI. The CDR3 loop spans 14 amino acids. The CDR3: CASSGGLLQETQYF. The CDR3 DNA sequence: TGTGCCAGCAGTGGGGGACTTTTACAAGAGACCCAGTACTTC.

CDR3: CASSIGQGQNTEAFF. CDR3 nucleotide sequence: TGTGCCAGTAGTATAGGTCAGGGACAGAACACTGAAGCTTTCTTT. The rearrangement joins TRBV19 to TRBJ1-1, with D maybe TRBD1 (6 bases). CDR1 LNHDA and CDR2 SQIVND come from the germline V gene (reference sequence). V was cut by 1 base and J by 1 base, with 10 bases left in between. CDR3 length equals 15 residues.

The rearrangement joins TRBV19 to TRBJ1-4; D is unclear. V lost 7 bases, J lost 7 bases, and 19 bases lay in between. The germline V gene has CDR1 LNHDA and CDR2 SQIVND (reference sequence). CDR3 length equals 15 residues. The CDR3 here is CASTQKRGGREKLFF. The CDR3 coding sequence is TGTGCCAGTACCCAGAAACGGGGTGGTCGTGAAAAACTGTTTTTT.